Presented here are 22 T cell receptor beta chains from one specimen sequenced in a study of cytomegalovirus exposure and HLA in healthy donors (dated by TCRdb to the late 2010s). Receptor amplification or capture employed the immunoSEQ multiplex PCR assay. A mixture of 60 forward primers for TCR Vbeta segments and 13 reverse primers for TCR Jbeta segments was used in the multiplex PCR. TCRdb stores this immuneACCESS table with in-frame sequences only. Part of the clones is absent; in the studies checked, under half of the shortfall reflects unresolved V genes, and no reason is known for the rest. The sample table contains over 150,000 clones; only one count was recorded for about two thirds of them. Of the sample, approximately 2.8% falls within the top ten clones. Sequenced sample: PBMCs. These TCRs come from a woman under 40 in good health and CMV-seronegative.

The rearrangement uses TRBV6-1 and TRBJ1-3; a weak D match, TRBD1 (6 bases). The length of the CDR3 is 13 residues. CDR1 and CDR2 from the germline V gene are MNHNS and SASEGT. With 6 bases removed from V and 7 bases from J, the gap between germline ends came to 13 bases. CDR3 residues: CASRHTGTNTIYF. The CDR3, as DNA: TGTGCCAGCAGGCACACAGGGACCAACACCATATATTTT.

V gene TRBV29-1 combines with J gene TRBJ1-1; D ambiguous. The CDR3 length is 15 residues. Germline CDR1 reads SQVTM; CDR2 reads ANQGSEA. V was pared by 7 bases and J by 1 base, with 19 bases between. The CDR3 DNA reads as TGCAGCGCTACTTTGCCCCGCGGTGCGAACACTGAAGCTTTCTTT. Translated: CSATLPRGANTEAFF.

The chain joins TRBV29-1 to TRBJ2-3; 8 bases are shared with TRBD2. After removal of 1 base from V and 0 bases from J, the junction contained 6 bases not matched to a gene. In germline, CDR1 is SQVTM, CDR2 ANQGSEA. The CDR3 contains 16 residues. As DNA, the CDR3 is TGCAGCGTTGAAGGTAGCGGGGTGCTTAGCACAGATACGCAGTATTTT. Its protein product is CSVEGSGVLSTDTQYF.

This clone was observed once. The genes are TRBV7-8 and TRBJ1-4; D possibly corresponds to TRBD1 (5 bases). The CDR3 is 16 amino acids. V was trimmed by 2 bases and J by 0 bases, leaving 10 bases between them. Germline V lookup: CDR1 SGHVS, CDR2 FQNEAQ. The CDR3 loop is CASSLRGFATNEKLFF. CDR3 in DNA: TGTGCCAGCAGCTTAAGGGGATTTGCAACTAATGAAAAACTGTTTTTT.

The chain has TRBV7-9 and TRBJ1-1; TRBD1 is a possible D gene (5 bases). With 5 bases removed from V and 1 base from J, the gap between germline ends came to 14 bases. This CDR3 contains 15 residues. Germline loops: CDR1 SEHNR, CDR2 FQNEAQ (reference sequence). CDR3 coding DNA: TGTGCCAGCAGCACTTGGGGCAAAAAGAACACTGAAGCTTTCTTT. This gives the protein CASSTWGKKNTEAFF.

This clone has only a few counts. V usage is TRBV7-7 and J usage is TRBJ2-2; 9 bases agree with TRBD2. V shed 5 bases, J shed 6 bases, and the junction held 7 bases outside the gene matches. Germline values: CDR1 SSHAT, CDR2 FNYEAQ (reference sequence). The CDR3 sequence is 15 residues long. CDR3 region: CASSPRSGGPGELFF. CDR3 in DNA: TGTGCCAGCAGCCCTAGGAGCGGGGGGCCCGGGGAGCTGTTTTTT. Full variable domain (rest looked up from reference TRBV7-7 and TRBJ2-2): GAGVSQSPRYKVTKRGQDVTLRCDPISSHATLYWYQQALGQGPEFLTYFNYEAQPDKSGLPSDRFSAERPEGSISTLTIQRTEQRDSAMYRCASSPRSGGPGELFFGEGSRLTVL.

V is TRBV7-9 and J is TRBJ2-3; TRBD1 might be the D (5 bases). The germline V gene has CDR1 SEHNR and CDR2 FQNEAQ (reference sequence). The CDR3 is made up of 13 amino acids. Trimming left V 5 bases short and J 4 bases short, with 10 bases between. The CDR3 DNA sequence: TGTGCCAGCAGCCCAGGACACGCAGATACGCAGTATTTT. Residues: CASSPGHADTQYF.

The chain recombines TRBV7-3 with TRBJ2-6, with no clear D. Germline loops: CDR1 SGHTA, CDR2 FQGTGA. Trimming took off 2 bases at V and 2 bases at J, with 13 bases between the two ends. The CDR3 has 17 residues. The CDR3 reads CASSLGPYSPGANVLTF. The CDR3 DNA reads TGTGCCAGCAGCTTAGGTCCATACAGCCCTGGGGCCAACGTCCTGACTTTC.

This clone was observed a few times. CDR3 sequence reads: CASSFGVVGEAFF. DNA of the CDR3: TGTGCCAGCAGTTTTGGTGTTGTCGGTGAAGCTTTCTTT. This chain joins TRBV27 and TRBJ1-1, with unresolved D. Germline loops: CDR1 MNHEY, CDR2 SMNVEV (reference sequence). Trimming cost V 3 bases and J 7 bases, with 12 bases left between them. This CDR3 spans 13 amino acids.

The chain combines TRBV7-9 with TRBJ2-3; 8 positions match TRBD2. CDR1 and CDR2 (germline): SEHNR, FQNEAQ (reference sequence). The CDR3 has 15 residues. V shed 0 bases and J 5 bases; nucleotides not matched to a gene: 4. In DNA, the CDR3 is TGTGCCAGCAGCTTAGCGGGACTAGTGGAAGATACGCAGTATTTT. This gives the protein CASSLAGLVEDTQYF.

The chain combines TRBV4-1 with TRBJ2-1, with D perhaps matching TRBD1 (6 bases). Trimming left V 1 base short and J 5 bases short, with 15 bases between. Germline V gene data show CDR1 as MGHRA and CDR2 as YSYEKL. The CDR3 loop spans 16 amino acids. The CDR3 nucleotides are TGCGCCAGCAGCCAAGTTGGGACACGAATCGACAATGAGCAGTTCTTC. The encoded protein is CASSQVGTRIDNEQFF.

This chain joins TRBV5-1 and TRBJ1-4; TRBD1 matches 10 bases. V dropped 6 bases and J dropped 7; count of bases not matched to a gene: 6. Germline V gene lookup returns CDR1 SGHRS and CDR2 YFSETQ. The CDR3 loop spans 14 amino acids. CDR3 coding DNA: TGCGCCAGCACCTCCGGGACAGGGGCTGAAAAACTGTTTTTT. This translates into CASTSGTGAEKLFF.

V and J are TRBV5-6 and TRBJ1-4, with D possibly being TRBD1 (5 bases). V shed 2 bases and J shed 7 bases, with 9 bases lying between them. The CDR3 covers 13 residues. Per the germline V gene, CDR1 is SGHDT and CDR2 is YYEEEE. The CDR3: CASSFSGGEKLFF. In DNA form, the CDR3 reads TGTGCCAGCAGCTTCTCCGGGGGTGAAAAACTGTTTTTT.

The rearrangement uses TRBV5-4 and TRBJ1-2, with 8 nucleotides matching TRBD1. CDR1 is SGHNT, CDR2 YYREEE, per germline (reference sequence). Trimming at V came to 3 bases and at J to 2 bases, leaving 12 bases not matched to a gene. CDR3 length: 17 residues. CDR3 bases: TGTGCCAGCAGCTCGATGGCAGGGGGCGCCGCCAACTATGGCTACACCTTC. Protein: CASSSMAGGAANYGYTF.

The V gene is TRBV12-5, the J gene TRBJ2-5; possible D gene TRBD2, 5 bases. CDR3 length: 15 amino acids. The V end lost 2 bases, the J end lost 2 bases, and 12 bases lay between the germline ends. Germline CDR1 reads LGHNT; CDR2 reads FRNRAP. In DNA, the CDR3 is TGTGCTAGTGGTTTGATCCCGGGGTATCAAGAGACCCAGTACTTC. As protein: CASGLIPGYQETQYF.

This clone was seen a handful of times. The genes are TRBV11-2 and TRBJ2-7; weak D call: TRBD1 (6 bases). The V gene's germline CDR1 is SGHAT and CDR2 FQNNGV. The CDR3 covers 15 residues. Trimming removed 5 bases at V and 1 base at J, with 15 bases between. CDR3 in amino acids: CASSRPGDGSYEQYF. The DNA of the CDR3 is TGTGCCAGCAGCCGCCCAGGGGACGGATCCTACGAGCAGTACTTC.

This sequence joins TRBV6-6 and TRBJ1-1; perhaps TRBD1 as D (5 bases). Germline V lookup: CDR1 MNHNY, CDR2 SVGAGI (reference sequence). The CDR3 extends over 15 amino acids. Deletions cut 2 bases from V and 1 base from J, with 11 bases between. The CDR3 region is CASSYLSRENTEAFF. The CDR3 nucleotides are TGTGCCAGCAGTTACCTCTCCAGGGAGAACACTGAAGCTTTCTTT.

V is TRBV28 and J is TRBJ1-3, with a possible D match to TRBD1 (6 bases). The V and J ends lost 5 bases and 3 bases respectively, with 14 bases between them. The CDR3 is 15 amino acids. The V gene's germline CDR1 is MDHEN and CDR2 SYDVKM. CDR3 coding DNA: TGTGCCAGCAGTGGGGCGGGGGCTCGTGGAAACACCATATATTTT. Translated: CASSGAGARGNTIYF.

The chain recombines TRBV5-4 with TRBJ1-3, with 7 bases fitting TRBD1. This CDR3 has 16 amino acids. After removal of 4 bases from V and 0 bases from J, the junction contained 7 bases not matched to a gene. Germline CDR1 SGHNT, CDR2 YYREEE (reference sequence). This CDR3 is CASSLGTAHSGNTIYF. The CDR3 DNA is TGTGCCAGCAGCCTCGGGACAGCACACTCTGGAAACACCATATATTTT.

This clone was observed a single time. The genes are TRBV19 and TRBJ1-3; 8 nucleotides line up with TRBD1. This CDR3 has 15 amino acids. Trimming cost V 5 bases and J 4 bases; bases outside gene matches: 7. Germline CDR1 LNHDA, CDR2 SQIVND (reference sequence). Here the CDR3 reads CASSSRTGRGNTIYF. DNA of the CDR3: TGTGCCAGTAGTTCCAGGACAGGGCGGGGAAACACCATATATTTT.

The chain is built from TRBV4-2 and TRBJ2-7; 7 positions match TRBD2. In germline, CDR1 is LGHNA, CDR2 YNFKEQ. The CDR3 has 15 residues. With V trimmed by 3 bases and J by 0 bases, 5 bases remained unmatched. The DNA of the CDR3 is TGTGCCAGCAGCCATACTAGCGATCCCTCCTACGAGCAGTACTTC. This gives the protein CASSHTSDPSYEQYF.

The V gene is TRBV19, the J gene TRBJ1-1, with D unresolved. The ends were cut back, 5 bases at V and 4 bases at J, with 14 bases in the middle. This CDR3 contains 14 residues. From germline, CDR1 is LNHDA and CDR2 SQIVND (reference sequence). The CDR3 region has the DNA TGTGCCAGTAGTTTAGGTTCCCCGGGCACTGAAGCTTTCTTT. As protein: CASSLGSPGTEAFF.